These 22 T cell receptor beta chains were sequenced from one sample in a study of cytomegalovirus exposure and HLA in healthy donors. Libraries were prepared by immunoSEQ multiplex PCR; TCRdb keeps only in-frame clonotypes and omits some of them. This sample has 130,000 to 150,000 clones, with approximately 86% found just once. The material sequenced was PBMCs. All receptors come from a man aged 18 to 35 in good health and CMV-seropositive.

The rearrangement joins TRBV11-2 to TRBJ1-2; tentatively, D is TRBD1 (5 bases). Trimming stripped 2 bases from V and 6 bases from J, with 19 bases between. This CDR3 region has 16 residues. The germline CDR1 and CDR2 sequences are SGHAT and FQNNGV. CDR3 amino acids: CASSLTSRGDRDGYTF. CDR3 nucleotide sequence: TGTGCCAGCAGCTTAACTTCCCGGGGGGACCGGGATGGCTACACCTTC.

The chain links TRBV4-2 to TRBJ1-2, with D unresolved. The CDR3 extends over 14 amino acids. Trimming pared 1 base from V and 6 bases from J, leaving 12 bases between. Germline V gene lookup returns CDR1 LGHNA and CDR2 YNFKEQ. This CDR3 reads CASSQVELRDGYTF. The CDR3 coding sequence is TGTGCCAGCAGCCAAGTAGAGCTGAGGGATGGCTACACCTTC.

The V gene is TRBV9, the J gene TRBJ2-3, with D perhaps TRBD2 (5 bases). Trimming left V 4 bases short and J 5 bases short, with 17 bases between. Germline V gene sequence: CDR1 SGDLS, CDR2 YYNGEE. The CDR3 loop spans 15 amino acids. The CDR3 sequence: CASSSAGLGGDTQYF. The CDR3, as DNA: TGTGCCAGCAGCTCAGCTGGCTTAGGAGGAGATACGCAGTATTTT.

This chain uses TRBV7-6 with TRBJ2-7; 7 bases fit TRBD1. Germline CDR1 and CDR2: SGHVS and FNYEAQ. The CDR3 totals 16 residues. The ends lost 8 bases at V and 2 bases at J; junction bases unmatched: 15. The CDR3 protein is CASRPSTGESTYEQYF. CDR3 in DNA: TGTGCCAGCCGACCATCTACAGGGGAATCAACCTACGAGCAGTACTTC.

For the CDR3, the DNA is TGTGCCAGCAGTACCCGATACGGGCCCCAGCATTTT. Translating gives CASSTRYGPQHF. The chain uses TRBV27 and TRBJ1-5; D remains ambiguous. The length of the CDR3 is 12 residues. The V and J ends lost 5 bases and 9 bases respectively, with 11 bases between them. Germline-derived CDR1 and CDR2 are MNHEY and SMNVEV (reference sequence).

The chain joins TRBV2 to TRBJ2-7; TRBD1 might be the D (5 bases). The V gene lost 6 bases and the J gene lost 4 bases, with 16 bases spanning the gap. The germline V gene has CDR1 SNHLY and CDR2 FYNNEI. The CDR3 length is 14 residues. Written as DNA, the CDR3 is TGTGCCAGCAGCCCCGCCAGGGTGCAGTACGAGCAGTACTTC. Amino acids: CASSPARVQYEQYF.

The V and J genes are TRBV30 and TRBJ1-4; 8 nucleotides match TRBD1. The J segment lost 7 bases and the V segment lost 2 bases, leaving 3 bases of the junction unmatched. Germline V gives CDR1 GTSNPN, CDR2 SVGIG (reference sequence). The CDR3 runs 13 residues. This chain's CDR3 is CAWSSQGGEKLFF. The CDR3 bases are TGTGCCTGGAGTTCACAGGGGGGTGAAAAACTGTTTTTT.

The V call is TRBV10-3, the J call TRBJ1-1; tentative D call: TRBD1 (5 bases). The length of the CDR3 is 13 residues. The V and J ends lost 6 bases and 3 bases respectively, with 11 bases between them. CDR1 ENHRY and CDR2 SYGVKD come from the germline V gene. The CDR3 protein is CAIRGGGDTEAFF. The CDR3 DNA sequence: TGTGCCATCAGGGGGGGAGGGGACACTGAAGCTTTCTTT.

There are a few counts of this clone. The rearrangement uses TRBV6-1 and TRBJ1-3; D is possibly TRBD1 (6 bases). Germline V CDR1 and CDR2: MNHNS, SASEGT. The V end was cut by 5 bases, the J end by 4 bases, with 12 bases between. This CDR3 spans 14 amino acids. The CDR3 spells CASSLDSSGNTIYF. CDR3 sequence (DNA): TGTGCCAGCAGTTTGGACAGTTCCGGAAACACCATATATTTT.

The chain joins TRBV27 to TRBJ2-5, with a weak D call TRBD1 (6 bases). Trimming pared 2 bases from V and 2 bases from J, leaving 15 bases between. CDR1 is MNHEY, CDR2 SMNVEV, per germline (reference sequence). CDR3 length equals 16 residues. As DNA, the CDR3 is TGTGCCAGCAGTTTAAGGGACACTCCCTTTCAAGAGACCCAGTACTTC. It encodes CASSLRDTPFQETQYF.

The chain has TRBV2 and TRBJ1-6; tentatively, D is TRBD1 (6 bases). The CDR3 spans 12 residues. Germline V gene data show CDR1 as SNHLY and CDR2 as FYNNEI. V lost 6 bases, J lost 9 bases, and 9 bases lay in between. The CDR3 bases are TGTGCCAGCAGACAGGGAAGTTCACCCCTCCACTTT. Translation gives CASRQGSSPLHF.

The rearrangement uses TRBV30 and TRBJ1-2; TRBD1 agrees at 12 bases. The CDR3 spans 15 residues. With V trimmed by 0 bases and J by 8 bases, 7 bases remained unmatched. CDR1 and CDR2 (germline): GTSNPN, SVGIG (reference sequence). CDR3 protein: CAWSVRGQGARGYTF. CDR3 sequence (DNA): TGTGCCTGGAGTGTACGGGGACAGGGGGCGCGAGGCTACACCTTC.

CDR3 coding DNA: TGTGCCAGCAGCCTGCTAGCGGGAGGCACAGATACGCAGTATTTT. Protein sequence: CASSLLAGGTDTQYF. V gene TRBV14 combines with J gene TRBJ2-3, with 10 bases identical to TRBD2. Trimming took 4 bases from V and 1 from J; bases not matched to a gene: 2. The CDR3 contains 15 residues. Germline V lookup: CDR1 SGHDN, CDR2 FVKESK.

The rearrangement joins TRBV5-1 to TRBJ2-7; TRBD1 is a possible D gene (6 bases). V lost 4 bases and J 0 bases, leaving 11 bases between the germline ends. CDR1 and CDR2 (germline): SGHRS, YFSETQ. This CDR3 has 14 residues. DNA for the CDR3: TGCGCCAGCAGCCAGACAGGCCTCTCCTACGAGCAGTACTTC. It codes for CASSQTGLSYEQYF. The full variable domain, completed using reference TRBV5-1 and TRBJ2-7, is KAGVTQTPRYLIKTRGQQVTLSCSPISGHRSVSWYQQTPGQGLQFLFEYFSETQRNKGNFPGRFSGRQFSNSRSEMNVSTLELGDSALYLCASSQTGLSYEQYFGPGTRLTVT.

CDR3 sequence (DNA): TGTGCCAGCAGCTTAACCGGGACAGGGAACACTGAAGCTTTCTTT. It codes for CASSLTGTGNTEAFF. V usage is TRBV5-4 and J usage is TRBJ1-1; the match to TRBD1 covers 8 bases. The J segment lost 1 base and the V segment lost 2 bases, leaving 4 bases of the junction unmatched. Germline lookup yields CDR1 SGHNT and CDR2 YYREEE (reference sequence). This CDR3 is 15 amino acids long.

The rearrangement joins TRBV4-2 to TRBJ1-2, with D possibly being TRBD1 (6 bases). The germline CDR1 and CDR2 sequences are LGHNA and YNFKEQ. This CDR3 spans 15 amino acids. The germline V and J ends were trimmed by 0 bases and 0 bases, with 8 bases remaining between them. CDR3 loop: CASSQEQGPNYGYTF. The CDR3 region has the DNA TGTGCCAGCAGCCAAGAACAGGGACCTAACTATGGCTACACCTTC.

This clone occurred a few times. The gene calls are TRBV5-4 and TRBJ1-1; 7 nucleotides match TRBD1. This CDR3 region has 15 residues. The V segment lost 1 base and the J segment 5 bases; nucleotides outside the gene matches: 8. Germline-derived CDR1 and CDR2 are SGHNT and YYREEE (reference sequence). CDR3 DNA sequence: TGTGCCAGCAGCTTGAGGGGGCGGTTTCCTACTGAAGCTTTCTTT. Translation gives CASSLRGRFPTEAFF.

The chain is built from TRBV15 and TRBJ2-1; D ambiguous. The CDR3 is 11 residues long. V shed 5 bases and J shed 6 bases, with 5 bases lying between them. From germline, CDR1 is LNHNV and CDR2 YYDKDF (reference sequence). The CDR3 is CATSGSNEQFF. The CDR3 nucleotides are TGTGCCACCAGCGGCTCCAATGAGCAGTTCTTC.

This chain links TRBV6-6 with TRBJ2-2; D possibly corresponds to TRBD2 (6 bases). Trimming took 1 base from V and 0 from J, leaving 9 bases between them. CDR1 and CDR2 from the germline V gene are MNHNY and SVGAGI (reference sequence). The CDR3 extends over 16 amino acids. CDR3 in DNA: TGTGCCAGCAGTTACTTCGGGGGAACGAACACCGGGGAGCTGTTTTTT. Amino acids: CASSYFGGTNTGELFF.

V usage is TRBV19 and J usage is TRBJ2-7, with TRBD1 identical over 10 bases. This CDR3 is built from 14 residues. The germline V gene has CDR1 LNHDA and CDR2 SQIVND (reference sequence). Trimming cost V 5 bases and J 3 bases; bases outside gene matches: 4. In DNA form, the CDR3 reads TGTGCCAGTAGTGCCGGGACAGGGGACTACGAGCAGTACTTC. As protein: CASSAGTGDYEQYF.

CDR3 sequence (DNA): TGTGCCAGCAGCGCAACTCCGGGACTAGCGGTTTCCTACGAGCAGTACTTC. This sequence encodes CASSATPGLAVSYEQYF. The chain recombines TRBV7-9 with TRBJ2-7; 11 nucleotides agree with TRBD2. The V gene end was trimmed by 5 bases and the J gene end by 1 base; junction bases not matched to a gene: 10. This CDR3 is 17 amino acids long. Germline V gene lookup returns CDR1 SEHNR and CDR2 FQNEAQ (reference sequence).

The rearrangement links TRBV28 to TRBJ2-3; 7 bases map to TRBD1. Germline V gene sequence: CDR1 MDHEN, CDR2 SYDVKM. The V gene end was trimmed by 8 bases and the J gene end by 2 bases; junction bases not matched to a gene: 10. The CDR3 is 15 amino acids. The CDR3 region has the DNA TGTGCCAGCTTAACAGGGGAGCGGTACACAGATACGCAGTATTTT. It is translated as CASLTGERYTDTQYF.